This T cell receptor beta chain was observed in a study of T cells in Graves' hyperthyroidism and ophthalmopathy. Study background: Peripheral blood draws took place at initial diagnosis, ahead of any treatment. Overall study results and limits: Blood also showed most of the thyroid clonotypes that were expanded above 0.001.

RNA transcripts were the template for amplifying TCR beta CDR3 regions. During a first-round RT-PCR of the TCR CDR3, the HTBI primer set was used. Using its own MiXCR run on the multiplex PCR reads, TCRdb lists one record per CDR3 protein. The table includes approximately 370,000 distinct CDR3 sequences, about 15% detected once. This CDR3 contains 14 residues. V lost 6 bases, J lost 4 bases, and 13 bases lay in between. A sample of blood taken at first hyperthyroidism diagnosis preceded any ophthalmopathy symptoms. On this clonotype: Its antigen remains unidentified.

The TCR was taken from a woman in her twenties or thirties with Graves' hyperthyroidism that later progressed to Graves' ophthalmopathy. The chain links TRBV12-3 or TRBV12-4 to TRBJ1-5, with D perhaps matching TRBD1 (6 bases). Sequencing was performed on blood. The CDR3: CASSRGLQNQPQHF. The DNA of the CDR3 is TGTGCCAGCAGCCGGGGGCTCCAAAATCAGCCCCAGCATTTT.